These 22 T cell receptor beta chains came from one sample sequenced in a study of blood T cell repertoires in COVID-19. Profiling relied on immunoSEQ multiplex PCR, and the TCRdb table lists in-frame clones only, not all of them. The sample lists over 140,000 clones, around 79% occurring once. Sequenced input: PBMCs or T cells enriched from blood (not recorded which). The receptors come from a woman aged 45 to 65 who had recovered from COVID-19.

Only one count was recorded for this clone. This chain links TRBV5-4 with TRBJ1-2; 8 bases match TRBD1. CDR1 is SGHNT and CDR2 is YYREEE in the germline V gene (reference sequence). Germline trimming cut 2 bases from V and 5 bases from J; bases unmatched to any gene: 5. CDR3 length: 14 residues. CDR3 sequence (DNA): TGTGCCAGCAGCTTTGCAGGGGGCGCATATGGCTACACCTTC. Its translation: CASSFAGGAYGYTF.

The chain carries TRBV6-6 and TRBJ2-5, with 8 bases fitting TRBD2. Trimming at V came to 6 bases and at J to 6 bases, leaving 9 bases not matched to a gene. The CDR3 consists of 14 residues. Germline V CDR1 and CDR2: MNHNY, SVGAGI (reference sequence). The CDR3 DNA is TGTGCCAGCAGGGGTAGCGGGATTACTAAGACCCAGTACTTC. Protein: CASRGSGITKTQYF.

The V call is TRBV13, the J call TRBJ1-2; 10 positions match TRBD1. V lost 6 bases and J lost 6; bases outside the gene matches: 4. The CDR3 spans 13 residues. Germline V gene sequence: CDR1 PRHDT, CDR2 FYEKMQ (reference sequence). The chain's CDR3 is CASRRQGAHGYTF. The CDR3 DNA reads TGTGCCAGCAGGAGACAGGGGGCGCATGGCTACACCTTC.

This clone turned up a few times. The chain employs TRBV6-1 and TRBJ2-7, with 12 positions matching TRBD2. This CDR3 has 15 amino acids. Trimming at V came to 2 bases and at J to 6 bases, leaving 5 bases not matched to a gene. Germline V CDR1 and CDR2: MNHNS, SASEGT. The CDR3 sequence is CASSELAGGPGEQYF. The CDR3 DNA follows: TGTGCCAGCAGTGAACTAGCGGGAGGGCCTGGCGAGCAGTACTTC.

The CDR3 is CASSFTGTAEAFF. CDR3 DNA sequence: TGTGCCAGCAGCTTCACAGGGACCGCTGAAGCTTTCTTT. J is TRBJ1-1 and V is TRBV11-2; possible D gene TRBD1, 6 bases. The CDR3 has 13 residues. V lost 3 bases and J 6 bases, leaving 11 bases between the germline ends. CDR1 SGHAT and CDR2 FQNNGV come from the germline V gene.

This chain connects TRBV6-4 to TRBJ2-3; D perhaps matches TRBD2 (5 bases). CDR1 is MRHNA, CDR2 SNTAGT, per germline. The CDR3 runs to 14 residues. V was cut by 6 bases and J by 4 bases, with 14 bases left in between. The CDR3 loop reads CASRPRRESDTQYF. The CDR3 nucleotides are TGTGCCAGCAGACCTAGACGGGAATCAGATACGCAGTATTTT.

J is TRBJ2-7 and V is TRBV7-9; TRBD2 matches at 7 bases. Looked up from germline, CDR1 is SEHNR and CDR2 is FQNEAQ (reference sequence). With V trimmed by 8 bases and J by 2 bases, 24 bases remained unmatched. CDR3 length: 19 residues. CDR3 in amino acids: CASLSTGANLAVPAYEQYF. CDR3 bases: TGTGCCAGCCTGAGCACCGGGGCAAACCTAGCGGTACCAGCCTACGAGCAGTACTTC.

The chain recombines TRBV7-8 with TRBJ2-2, with TRBD2 matching over 16 bases. CDR3 length equals 17 residues. Per germline, CDR1 SGHVS and CDR2 FQNEAQ. The junction had 5 bases not matched to a gene; V was cut back by 5 bases and J by 5 bases. CDR3 DNA: TGTGCCAGCAGCGCGGGACTAGCGGGGGGGCGTACCGGGGAGCTGTTTTTT. Translation gives CASSAGLAGGRTGELFF. Filled out from reference TRBV7-8 and TRBJ2-2, the complete variable domain reads GAGVSQSPRYKVAKRGQDVALRCDPISGHVSLFWYQQALGQGPEFLTYFQNEAQLDKSGLPSDRFFAERPEGSVSTLKIQRTQQEDSAVYLCASSAGLAGGRTGELFFGEGSRLTVL.

This chain uses TRBV28 with TRBJ2-7; the D gene is possibly TRBD2 (6 bases). Trimming left V 5 bases short and J 2 bases short, with 16 bases between. The CDR3 consists of 15 residues. In germline, CDR1 is MDHEN, CDR2 SYDVKM. As DNA, the CDR3 is TGTGCCAGCAGTGGGGCCGGAGGGAAACCCTACGAGCAGTACTTC. Its protein product is CASSGAGGKPYEQYF.

The rearrangement joins TRBV9 to TRBJ2-3; D is unresolved. The CDR3 runs 16 residues. With 0 bases removed from V and 2 bases from J, the gap between germline ends came to 13 bases. Germline V gene lookup returns CDR1 SGDLS and CDR2 YYNGEE. CDR3 protein: CASSVGSGGFTDTQYF. The DNA of the CDR3 is TGTGCCAGCAGCGTAGGGTCCGGCGGCTTCACAGATACGCAGTATTTT.

This clone was seen only a few times. The J gene is TRBJ1-2, the V gene TRBV19; D is unclear. The CDR3 has 12 amino acids. Between the trimmed V and J ends, which lost 0 bases and 7 bases, there was a span of 6 bases. Germline V CDR1 and CDR2: LNHDA, SQIVND (reference sequence). The CDR3 is CASSIDRVGYTF. As DNA, the CDR3 is TGTGCCAGTAGTATAGACCGGGTTGGCTACACCTTC.

This chain connects TRBV25-1 to TRBJ2-5; 11 nucleotides agree with TRBD1. The J segment lost 5 bases and the V segment lost 2 bases, leaving 7 bases of the junction unmatched. The CDR3 loop spans 16 amino acids. Germline V gene data show CDR1 as MGHDK and CDR2 as SYGVNS. The CDR3 sequence is CASSETWTGGLETQYF. CDR3 DNA sequence: TGTGCCAGCAGTGAAACATGGACAGGGGGCTTGGAGACCCAGTACTTC.

CDR3 bases: TGTGCCAGCAGCTTAGACCCGCTGGGCATCTCCTACGAGCAGTACTTC. This sequence encodes CASSLDPLGISYEQYF. V gene TRBV11-2 combines with J gene TRBJ2-7; D unresolved. Trimming pared 0 bases from V and 0 bases from J, leaving 12 bases between. CDR3 size: 16 residues. The germline CDR1 and CDR2 sequences are SGHAT and FQNNGV.

This clone was observed a few times. The V gene is TRBV9, the J gene TRBJ2-7, with 9 positions matching TRBD2. The CDR3 totals 13 residues. The ends lost 3 bases at V and 9 bases at J; junction bases unmatched: 7. Germline-derived CDR1 and CDR2 are SGDLS and YYNGEE. Here the CDR3 DNA reads TGTGCCAGCAGCGCGCGGGGGGGCGATGGGCAGTACTTC. This sequence encodes CASSARGGDGQYF.

This clone was found a few times. The rearrangement links TRBV7-2 to TRBJ2-7; TRBD1 might be the D (6 bases). Germline lookup yields CDR1 SGHTA and CDR2 FQGNSA. V was cut by 1 base and J by 3 bases, with 13 bases left in between. The CDR3 is made up of 15 amino acids. Here the CDR3 reads CASSLEGDGYYEQYF. The CDR3 coding sequence is TGTGCCAGCAGCTTAGAGGGGGACGGCTACTACGAGCAGTACTTC. The full variable domain, with the rest looked up from reference TRBV7-2 and TRBJ2-7, is GAGVSQSPSNKVTEKGKDVELRCDPISGHTALYWYRQSLGQGLEFLIYFQGNSAPDKSGLPSDRFSAERTGGSVSTLTIQRTQQEDSAVYLCASSLEGDGYYEQYFGPGTRLTVT.

The gene calls are TRBV7-9 and TRBJ1-2; 7 bases agree with TRBD1. V lost 1 base, J lost 8 bases, and 1 base stayed unmatched. Looked up from germline, CDR1 is SEHNR and CDR2 is FQNEAQ (reference sequence). This CDR3 is built from 12 residues. Written as DNA, the CDR3 is TGTGCCAGCAGCTTAGGACAGGGAGGCTACACCTTC. Translating it yields CASSLGQGGYTF. The entire variable domain, with the rest obtained from reference TRBV7-9 and TRBJ1-2, is as follows: DTGVSQNPRHKITKRGQNVTFRCDPISEHNRLYWYRQTLGQGPEFLTYFQNEAQLEKSRLLSDRFSAERPKGSFSTLEIQRTEQGDSAMYLCASSLGQGGYTFGSGTRLTVV.

The chain recombines TRBV5-5 with TRBJ2-6; 8 bases fit TRBD1. J was trimmed by 2 bases and V by 0 bases; bases with no gene match: 4. Germline-derived CDR1 and CDR2 are SGHKS and YYEKEE (reference sequence). The CDR3 totals 17 residues. The CDR3: CASSLVAGGTGANVLTF. The CDR3 region has the DNA TGTGCCAGCAGCTTGGTTGCAGGGGGCACTGGGGCCAACGTCCTGACTTTC. The full variable domain, completed using reference TRBV5-5 and TRBJ2-6, is DAGVTQSPTHLIKTRGQQVTLRCSPISGHKSVSWYQQVLGQGPQFIFQYYEKEERGRGNFPDRFSARQFPNYSSELNVNALLLGDSALYLCASSLVAGGTGANVLTFGAGSRLTVL.

V and J are TRBV2 and TRBJ1-4; 7 nucleotides agree with TRBD1. This CDR3 has 14 amino acids. Germline trimming cut 6 bases from V and 7 bases from J; bases unmatched to any gene: 8. Germline V gene lookup returns CDR1 SNHLY and CDR2 FYNNEI. CDR3 in DNA: TGTGCCAGCAGAATCGACAGGGTGGGTGAAAAACTGTTTTTT. The encoded protein is CASRIDRVGEKLFF.

This chain links TRBV4-2 with TRBJ1-4; 9 bases line up with TRBD1. This CDR3 has 18 residues. Trimming cost V 1 base and J 8 bases; bases outside gene matches: 14. CDR1 and CDR2 from the germline V gene are LGHNA and YNFKEQ. The CDR3 DNA reads as TGTGCCAGCAGCCAAGCGTCGGACAGGGGAATAGGAAGGGAAAAACTGTTTTTT. This sequence encodes CASSQASDRGIGREKLFF.

The J gene is TRBJ1-4, the V gene TRBV7-9; no definite D call. V gave up 2 bases and J gave up 8 bases, with 9 bases separating them. This CDR3 region has 13 residues. Germline V gene lookup returns CDR1 SEHNR and CDR2 FQNEAQ (reference sequence). The CDR3 protein is CASSLPGWEKLFF. The CDR3 DNA sequence: TGTGCCAGCAGCTTACCGGGTTGGGAAAAACTGTTTTTT. Looking up the rest from reference TRBV7-9 and TRBJ1-4 gives the full variable domain: DTGVSQNPRHKITKRGQNVTFRCDPISEHNRLYWYRQTLGQGPEFLTYFQNEAQLEKSRLLSDRFSAERPKGSFSTLEIQRTEQGDSAMYLCASSLPGWEKLFFGSGTQLSVL.

The rearrangement links TRBV18 to TRBJ1-3; unclear D gene. Germline V CDR1 and CDR2: KGHSH, LQKENI. The V and J ends lost 2 bases and 6 bases respectively, with 14 bases between them. This CDR3 spans 15 amino acids. This CDR3 reads CASSPSTLAANTIYF. The CDR3 nucleotides are TGTGCCAGCTCACCATCCACTCTAGCCGCAAACACCATATATTTT.

The rearrangement uses TRBV9 and TRBJ1-4; D gene unclear. Germline V gene data show CDR1 as SGDLS and CDR2 as YYNGEE. Trimming took 4 bases from V and 7 from J, leaving 17 bases between them. The CDR3 length is 15 residues. CDR3 region: CASSPHTQGGEKLFF. CDR3 nucleotides: TGTGCCAGCAGCCCTCACACTCAAGGAGGTGAAAAACTGTTTTTT. The full variable domain, completed using reference TRBV9 and TRBJ1-4, is DSGVTQTPKHLITATGQRVTLRCSPRSGDLSVYWYQQSLDQGLQFLIQYYNGEERAKGNILERFSAQQFPDLHSELNLSSLELGDSALYFCASSPHTQGGEKLFFGSGTQLSVL.